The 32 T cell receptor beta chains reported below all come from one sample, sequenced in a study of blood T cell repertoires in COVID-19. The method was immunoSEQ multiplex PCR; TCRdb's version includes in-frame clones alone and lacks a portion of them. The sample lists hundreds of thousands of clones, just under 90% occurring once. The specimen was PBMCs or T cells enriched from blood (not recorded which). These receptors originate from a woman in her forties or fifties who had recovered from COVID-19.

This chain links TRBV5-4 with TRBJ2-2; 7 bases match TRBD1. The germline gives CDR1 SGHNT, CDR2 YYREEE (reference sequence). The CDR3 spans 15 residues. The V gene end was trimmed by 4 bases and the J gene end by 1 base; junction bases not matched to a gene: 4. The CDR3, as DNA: TGTGCCAGCAGCCCGGGACAGATGAACACCGGGGAGCTGTTTTTT. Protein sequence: CASSPGQMNTGELFF.

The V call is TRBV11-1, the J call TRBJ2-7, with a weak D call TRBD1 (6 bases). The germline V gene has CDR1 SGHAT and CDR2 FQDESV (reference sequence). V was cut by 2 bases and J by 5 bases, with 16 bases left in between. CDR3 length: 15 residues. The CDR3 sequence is CASSLYRADSDEQYF. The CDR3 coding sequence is TGTGCCAGCAGCTTATACAGGGCTGATTCGGACGAGCAGTACTTC.

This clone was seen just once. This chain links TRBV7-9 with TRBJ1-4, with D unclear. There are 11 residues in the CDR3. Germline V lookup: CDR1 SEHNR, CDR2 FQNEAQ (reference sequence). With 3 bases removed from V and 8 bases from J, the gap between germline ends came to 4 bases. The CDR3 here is CASSFSEKLFF. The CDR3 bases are TGTGCCAGCAGCTTTAGCGAAAAACTGTTTTTT.

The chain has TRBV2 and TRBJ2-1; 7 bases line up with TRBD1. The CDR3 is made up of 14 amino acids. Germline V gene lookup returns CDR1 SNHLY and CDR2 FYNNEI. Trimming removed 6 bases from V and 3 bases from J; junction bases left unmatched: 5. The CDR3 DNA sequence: TGTGCCAGCAGCGAGACAGGGTACTACAATGAGCAGTTCTTC. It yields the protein CASSETGYYNEQFF.

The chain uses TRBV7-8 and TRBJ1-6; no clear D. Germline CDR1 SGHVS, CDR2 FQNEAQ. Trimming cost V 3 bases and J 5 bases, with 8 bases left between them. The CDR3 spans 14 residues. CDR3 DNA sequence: TGTGCCAGCAGCTTTAGACGGGATAATTCACCCCTCCACTTT. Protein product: CASSFRRDNSPLHF.

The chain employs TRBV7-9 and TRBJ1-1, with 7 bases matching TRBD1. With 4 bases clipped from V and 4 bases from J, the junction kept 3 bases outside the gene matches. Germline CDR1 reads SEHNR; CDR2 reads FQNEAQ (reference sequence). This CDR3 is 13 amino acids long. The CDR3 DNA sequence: TGTGCCAGCAGCTCACAGGGGTCCACTGAAGCTTTCTTT. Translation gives CASSSQGSTEAFF.

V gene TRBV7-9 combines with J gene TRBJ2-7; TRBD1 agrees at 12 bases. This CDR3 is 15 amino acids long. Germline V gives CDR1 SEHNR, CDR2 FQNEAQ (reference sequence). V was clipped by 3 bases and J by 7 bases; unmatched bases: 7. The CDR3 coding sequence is TGTGCCAGCAGCTTCGGGGACAGGGGGCGCTGGGAGCAGTACTTC. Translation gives CASSFGDRGRWEQYF.

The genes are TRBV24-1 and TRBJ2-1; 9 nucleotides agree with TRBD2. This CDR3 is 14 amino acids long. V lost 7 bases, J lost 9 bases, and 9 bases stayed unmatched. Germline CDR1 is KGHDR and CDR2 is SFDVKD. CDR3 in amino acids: CATSAGGGAPEQFF. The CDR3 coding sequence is TGTGCCACCAGCGCAGGCGGGGGGGCCCCTGAGCAGTTCTTC.

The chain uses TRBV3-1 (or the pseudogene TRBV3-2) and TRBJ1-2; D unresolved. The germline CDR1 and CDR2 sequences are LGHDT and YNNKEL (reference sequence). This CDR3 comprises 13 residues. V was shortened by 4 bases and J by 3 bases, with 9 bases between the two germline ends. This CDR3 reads CASSPGIHYGYTF. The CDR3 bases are TGTGCCAGCAGCCCCGGGATACACTATGGCTACACCTTC.

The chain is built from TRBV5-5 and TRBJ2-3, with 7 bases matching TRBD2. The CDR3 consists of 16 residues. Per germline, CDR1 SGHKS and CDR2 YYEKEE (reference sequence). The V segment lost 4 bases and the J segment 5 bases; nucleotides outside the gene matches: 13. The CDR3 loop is CASSGYGRGGKDTQYF. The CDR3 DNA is TGTGCCAGCAGCGGATACGGGCGCGGGGGAAAAGATACGCAGTATTTT. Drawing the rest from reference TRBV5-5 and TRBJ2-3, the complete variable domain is DAGVTQSPTHLIKTRGQQVTLRCSPISGHKSVSWYQQVLGQGPQFIFQYYEKEERGRGNFPDRFSARQFPNYSSELNVNALLLGDSALYLCASSGYGRGGKDTQYFGPGTRLTVL.

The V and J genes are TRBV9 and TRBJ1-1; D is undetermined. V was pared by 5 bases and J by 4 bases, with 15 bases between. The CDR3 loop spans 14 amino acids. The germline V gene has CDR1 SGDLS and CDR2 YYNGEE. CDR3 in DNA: TGTGCCAGCAGTACTAACTTTCGGGGCACTGAAGCTTTCTTT. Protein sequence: CASSTNFRGTEAFF.

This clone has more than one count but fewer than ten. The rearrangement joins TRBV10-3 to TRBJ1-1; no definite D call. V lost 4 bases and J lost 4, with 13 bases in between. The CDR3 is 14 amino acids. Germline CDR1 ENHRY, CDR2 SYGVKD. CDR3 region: CAISGTGVVTEAFF. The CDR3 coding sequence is TGTGCCATCAGTGGAACCGGGGTGGTCACTGAAGCTTTCTTT.

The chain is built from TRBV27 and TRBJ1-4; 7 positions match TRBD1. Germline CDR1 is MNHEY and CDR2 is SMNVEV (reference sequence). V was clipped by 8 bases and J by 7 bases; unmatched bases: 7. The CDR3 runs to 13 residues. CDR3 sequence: CASCRGRGEKLFF. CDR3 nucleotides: TGTGCCAGCTGTAGGGGGCGGGGTGAAAAACTGTTTTTT.

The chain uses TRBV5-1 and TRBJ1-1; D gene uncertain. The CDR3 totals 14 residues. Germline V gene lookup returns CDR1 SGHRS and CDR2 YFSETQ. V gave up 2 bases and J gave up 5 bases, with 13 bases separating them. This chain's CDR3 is CASSFSYLETEAFF. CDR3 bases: TGCGCCAGCAGCTTCTCCTACTTAGAAACTGAAGCTTTCTTT.

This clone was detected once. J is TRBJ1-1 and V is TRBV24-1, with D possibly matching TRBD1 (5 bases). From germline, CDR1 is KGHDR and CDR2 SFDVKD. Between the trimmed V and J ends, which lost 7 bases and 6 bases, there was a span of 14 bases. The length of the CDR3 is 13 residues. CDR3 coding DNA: TGTGCCACCAGGGGGCCGACCGGAGCTGAAGCTTTCTTT. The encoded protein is CATRGPTGAEAFF.

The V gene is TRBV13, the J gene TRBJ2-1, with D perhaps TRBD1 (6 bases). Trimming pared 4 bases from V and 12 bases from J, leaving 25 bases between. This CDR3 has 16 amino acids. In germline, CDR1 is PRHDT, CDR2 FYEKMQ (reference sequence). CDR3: CASSSTLGVRGFSQFF. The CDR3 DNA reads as TGTGCCAGCAGCTCAACTCTAGGGGTCAGGGGATTCTCGCAGTTCTTC.

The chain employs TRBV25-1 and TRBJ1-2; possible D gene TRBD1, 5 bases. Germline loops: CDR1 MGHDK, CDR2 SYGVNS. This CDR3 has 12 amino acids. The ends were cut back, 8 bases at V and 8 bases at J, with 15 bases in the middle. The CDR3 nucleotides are TGTGCCAGCTGGGGGAGGGGTAAGGGCTACACCTTC. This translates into CASWGRGKGYTF.

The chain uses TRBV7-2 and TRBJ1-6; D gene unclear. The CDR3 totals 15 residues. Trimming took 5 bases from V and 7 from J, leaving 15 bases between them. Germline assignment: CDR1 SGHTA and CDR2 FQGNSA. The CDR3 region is CASSPGTRGNSPLHF. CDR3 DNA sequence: TGTGCCAGCAGCCCCGGCACCCGGGGAAATTCACCCCTCCACTTT.

CDR3 residues: CASSTVFGQSNQPQHF. In DNA form, the CDR3 reads TGTGCCAGTAGTACGGTGTTCGGACAGAGCAATCAGCCCCAGCATTTT. This chain joins TRBV19 and TRBJ1-5; D is perhaps TRBD1 (6 bases). Germline CDR1 LNHDA, CDR2 SQIVND (reference sequence). This CDR3 has 16 amino acids. Trimming cost V 4 bases and J 1 base, with 14 bases left between them.

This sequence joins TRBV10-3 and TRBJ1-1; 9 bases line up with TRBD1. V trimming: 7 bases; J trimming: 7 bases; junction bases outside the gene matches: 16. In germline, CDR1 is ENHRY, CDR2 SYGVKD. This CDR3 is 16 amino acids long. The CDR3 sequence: CAITGSRDREYFEAFF. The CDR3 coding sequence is TGTGCCATCACCGGAAGTCGGGACAGGGAATATTTTGAAGCTTTCTTT.

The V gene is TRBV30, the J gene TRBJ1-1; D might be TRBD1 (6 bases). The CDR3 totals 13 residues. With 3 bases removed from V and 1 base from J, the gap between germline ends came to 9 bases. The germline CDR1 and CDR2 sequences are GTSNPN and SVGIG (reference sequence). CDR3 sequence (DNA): TGTGCCTGGAGGAGGACAGAGAACACTGAAGCTTTCTTT. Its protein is CAWRRTENTEAFF.

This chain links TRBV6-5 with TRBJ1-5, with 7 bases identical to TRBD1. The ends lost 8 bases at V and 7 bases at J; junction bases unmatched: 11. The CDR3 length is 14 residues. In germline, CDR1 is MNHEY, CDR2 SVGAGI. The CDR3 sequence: CASEYRGVSQPQHF. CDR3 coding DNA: TGTGCCAGCGAATACAGGGGAGTGAGCCAGCCCCAGCATTTT.

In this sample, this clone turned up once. This chain's CDR3 is CASSVSAIYEQYF. The CDR3 DNA reads TGTGCCAGCAGTGTGAGCGCCATCTACGAGCAGTACTTC. V gene TRBV12-3 or TRBV12-4 combines with J gene TRBJ2-7; no clear D gene. CDR3 length: 13 amino acids. V gave up 5 bases and J gave up 3 bases, with 11 bases separating them.

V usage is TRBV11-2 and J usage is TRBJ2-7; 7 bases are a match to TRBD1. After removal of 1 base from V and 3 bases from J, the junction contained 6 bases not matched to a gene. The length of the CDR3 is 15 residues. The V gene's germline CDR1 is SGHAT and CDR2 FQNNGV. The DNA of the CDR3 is TGTGCCAGCAGCTTAGGAACAGGGGAATACTACGAGCAGTACTTC. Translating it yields CASSLGTGEYYEQYF.

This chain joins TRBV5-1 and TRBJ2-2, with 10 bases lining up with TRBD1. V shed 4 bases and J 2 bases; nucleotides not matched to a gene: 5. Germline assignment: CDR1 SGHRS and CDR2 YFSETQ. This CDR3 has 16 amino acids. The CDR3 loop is CASSVGTGVNTGELFF. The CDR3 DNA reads TGCGCCAGCAGCGTAGGGACAGGGGTCAACACCGGGGAGCTGTTTTTT.

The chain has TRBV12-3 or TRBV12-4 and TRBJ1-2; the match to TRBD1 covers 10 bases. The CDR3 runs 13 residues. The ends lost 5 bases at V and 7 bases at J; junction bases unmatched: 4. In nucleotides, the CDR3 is TGTGCCAGCAGTCCCGACAGGGGGCTTGGCTACACCTTC. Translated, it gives CASSPDRGLGYTF.

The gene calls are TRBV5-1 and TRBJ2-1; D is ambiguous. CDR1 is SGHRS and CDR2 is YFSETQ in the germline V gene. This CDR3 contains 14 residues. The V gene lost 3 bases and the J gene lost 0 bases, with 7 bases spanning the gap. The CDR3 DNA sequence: TGCGCCAGCAGCTCAGTGAACTCCTACAATGAGCAGTTCTTC. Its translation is CASSSVNSYNEQFF.

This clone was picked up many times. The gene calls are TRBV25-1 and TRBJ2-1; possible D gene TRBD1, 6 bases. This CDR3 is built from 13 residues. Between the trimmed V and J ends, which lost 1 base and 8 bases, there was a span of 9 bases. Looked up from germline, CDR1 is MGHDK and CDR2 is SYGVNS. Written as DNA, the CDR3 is TGTGCCAGCAGTGAATTGGGGGCAGATGAGCAGTTCTTC. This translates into CASSELGADEQFF.

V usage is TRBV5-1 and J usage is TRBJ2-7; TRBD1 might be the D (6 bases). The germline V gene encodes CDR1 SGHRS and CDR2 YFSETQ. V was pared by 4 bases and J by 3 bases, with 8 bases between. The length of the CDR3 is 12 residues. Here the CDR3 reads CASSRDNYEQYF. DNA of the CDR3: TGCGCCAGCAGCCGGGACAACTACGAGCAGTACTTC. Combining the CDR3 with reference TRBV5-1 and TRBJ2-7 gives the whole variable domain KAGVTQTPRYLIKTRGQQVTLSCSPISGHRSVSWYQQTPGQGLQFLFEYFSETQRNKGNFPGRFSGRQFSNSRSEMNVSTLELGDSALYLCASSRDNYEQYFGPGTRLTVT.

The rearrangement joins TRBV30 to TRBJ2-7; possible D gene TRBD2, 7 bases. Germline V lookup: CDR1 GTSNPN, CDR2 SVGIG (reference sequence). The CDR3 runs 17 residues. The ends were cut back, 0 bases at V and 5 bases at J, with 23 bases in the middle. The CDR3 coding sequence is TGTGCCTGGAGTGTACTGGGTAGGGGGGGCAAGGTTAACGAGCAGTACTTC. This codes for CAWSVLGRGGKVNEQYF. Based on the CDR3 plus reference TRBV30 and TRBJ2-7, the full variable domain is SQTIHQWPATLVQPVGSPLSLECTVEGTSNPNLYWYRQAAGRGLQLLFYSVGIGQISSEVPQNLSASRPQDRQFILSSKKLLLSDSGFYLCAWSVLGRGGKVNEQYFGPGTRLTVT.

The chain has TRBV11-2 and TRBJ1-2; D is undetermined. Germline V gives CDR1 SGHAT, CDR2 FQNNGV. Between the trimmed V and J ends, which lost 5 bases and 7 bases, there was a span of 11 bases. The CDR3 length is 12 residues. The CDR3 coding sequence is TGTGCCAGCAGCCCGGGAGGAGGTGGCTACACCTTC. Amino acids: CASSPGGGGYTF.

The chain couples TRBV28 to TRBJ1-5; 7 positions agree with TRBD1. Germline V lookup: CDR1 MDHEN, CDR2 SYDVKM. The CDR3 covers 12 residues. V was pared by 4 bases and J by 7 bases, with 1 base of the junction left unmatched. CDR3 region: CASSWGQQPQHF. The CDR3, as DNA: TGTGCCAGCAGTTGGGGACAGCAGCCCCAGCATTTT. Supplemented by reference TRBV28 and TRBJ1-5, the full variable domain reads DVKVTQSSRYLVKRTGEKVFLECVQDMDHENMFWYRQDPGLGLRLIYFSYDVKMKEKGDIPEGYSVSREKKERFSLILESASTNQTSMYLCASSWGQQPQHFGDGTRLSIL.